These 26 T cell receptor beta chains were all obtained from the same sample, sequenced in a study of blood T cells in healthy people across ages. Sample-barcoded 5' priming and a J-beta primer mix drove a second PCR of roughly 6 to 12 cycles. TCRdb called the 5' RACE reads again in MiXCR, with one record for every CDR3 protein. Found here are approximately 2,000,000 distinct CDR3 sequences, roughly 43% of them singletons; the top ten hold 23%. Material: blood. The receptors come from a human donor in good health.

V is TRBV7-9 and J is TRBJ1-2, with D possibly TRBD1 on 5 matching bases. There are 14 residues in the CDR3. Per germline, CDR1 SEHNR and CDR2 FQNEAQ (reference sequence). V gave up 5 bases and J gave up 8 bases, with 18 bases separating them. The DNA for the CDR3 is TGTGCCAGCAGCGATATTACCGCAGGGAGCGGCTACACCTTC. This gives the protein CASSDITAGSGYTF.

The chain joins TRBV15 to TRBJ2-1; no reliable D call. Trimming left V 0 bases short and J 10 bases short, with 13 bases between. The germline gives CDR1 LNHNV, CDR2 YYDKDF (reference sequence). The length of the CDR3 is 14 residues. The DNA for the CDR3 is TGTGCCACCAGCAGAGATCGTGGTTTCAGCGAGCAGTTCTTC. It encodes CATSRDRGFSEQFF. The full variable domain, in which reference TRBV15 and TRBJ2-1 provide the parts outside the CDR3, is DAMVIQNPRYQVTQFGKPVTLSCSQTLNHNVMYWYQQKSSQAPKLLFHYYDKDFNNEADTPDNFQSRRPNTSFCFLDIRSPGLGDTAMYLCATSRDRGFSEQFFGPGTRLTVL.

The chain joins TRBV15 to TRBJ2-1; TRBD1 or TRBD2 may be the D gene (5 bases each). This CDR3 has 14 amino acids. The germline CDR1 and CDR2 sequences are LNHNV and YYDKDF (reference sequence). V lost 8 bases to trimming and J lost 2 bases, with 13 bases between them. The DNA of the CDR3 is TGTGCCACCGGTAGGGACGCGACCTACAATGAGCAGTTCTTC. This encodes CATGRDATYNEQFF. The whole variable domain, remainder taken from reference TRBV15 and TRBJ2-1, is DAMVIQNPRYQVTQFGKPVTLSCSQTLNHNVMYWYQQKSSQAPKLLFHYYDKDFNNEADTPDNFQSRRPNTSFCFLDIRSPGLGDTAMYLCATGRDATYNEQFFGPGTRLTVL.

V usage is TRBV27 and J usage is TRBJ1-5; 7 nucleotides match TRBD1. The V segment lost 5 bases and the J segment 7 bases; nucleotides outside the gene matches: 11. From germline, CDR1 is MNHEY and CDR2 SMNVEV (reference sequence). This CDR3 has 15 residues. Here the CDR3 reads CASSPPQGTGQPQHF. CDR3 in DNA: TGTGCCAGCAGTCCCCCACAGGGGACGGGGCAGCCCCAGCATTTT.

With respect to this clonotype: An end of the junction differs from the germline gene, which may be a read error. V and J are TRBV7-9 and TRBJ2-1; the match to TRBD1 covers 8 bases. The CDR3 has 14 amino acids. Germline CDR1 is SEHNR and CDR2 is FQNEAQ (reference sequence). CDR3 nucleotides: TGCGCCAGCATTACAGGGACACTTACAGGGGGGCAGTTCTTC. It encodes CASITGTLTGGQFF.

V and J are TRBV5-1 and TRBJ2-5; D call uncertain. The germline gives CDR1 SGHRS, CDR2 YFSETQ. V was clipped by 5 bases and J by 12 bases, with 11 bases between them. CDR3 length equals 10 residues. Here the CDR3 reads CASSPNGEYF. DNA for the CDR3: TGCGCCAGCAGTCCGAATGGGGAGTACTTC.

This clonotype was recorded a few times. This chain links TRBV6-1 with TRBJ2-3, with unresolved D. CDR3 size: 13 residues. Germline V lookup: CDR1 MNHNS, CDR2 SASEGT. Trimming removed 7 bases at V and 1 base at J, with 9 bases between. The CDR3 sequence: CASIGSGTDTQYF. CDR3 nucleotides: TGTGCCAGCATCGGATCCGGCACAGATACGCAGTATTTT.

In DNA, the CDR3 is TGTGCCAGCAGCGACGGGGGACAGTCCATTTATGGCTACACCTTC. Amino acid sequence: CASSDGGQSIYGYTF. This chain links TRBV7-2 with TRBJ1-2; TRBD1 aligns across 7 bases. The germline gives CDR1 SGHTA, CDR2 FQGNSA. There are 15 residues in the CDR3. After removal of 5 bases from V and 5 bases from J, the junction contained 11 bases not matched to a gene. The variable domain in full, completed from reference TRBV7-2 and TRBJ1-2, reads GAGVSQSPSNKVTEKGKDVELRCDPISGHTALYWYRQSLGQGLEFLIYFQGNSAPDKSGLPSDRFSAERTGGSVSTLTIQRTQQEDSAVYLCASSDGGQSIYGYTFGSGTRLTVV.

This clonotype was picked up a small number of times. The rearrangement joins TRBV7-2 to TRBJ1-2; D may be TRBD1 (6 bases). This CDR3 has 15 amino acids. Germline CDR1 reads SGHTA; CDR2 reads FQGNSA. Trimming took 4 bases from V and 3 from J, leaving 15 bases between them. CDR3 in amino acids: CASSYGGDTDYGYTF. DNA for the CDR3: TGTGCCAGCAGCTATGGGGGCGACACCGACTATGGCTACACCTTC.

The CDR3 DNA reads as TGTGCCAGCACAATAGGGATCGACGGAAAAGCTTTCTTT. It encodes CASTIGIDGKAFF. V is TRBV12-3 or TRBV12-4 and J is TRBJ1-1; no firm D call. V lost 7 bases and J lost 9, with 18 bases in between. The CDR3 loop spans 13 amino acids.

This clonotype was seen only a few times. The chain combines TRBV12-3 or TRBV12-4 with TRBJ2-5, with D possibly TRBD2 on 5 matching bases. This CDR3 is built from 14 residues. The V gene lost 6 bases and the J gene lost 5 bases, with 16 bases spanning the gap. CDR3 in amino acids: CASSPTSTVETQYF. CDR3 coding DNA: TGTGCCAGCAGCCCCACTAGTACTGTCGAGACCCAGTACTTC.

This clonotype has more than one count but fewer than ten. The rearrangement links TRBV6-5 to TRBJ2-1; no definite D call. The V gene's germline CDR1 is MNHEY and CDR2 SVGAGI. V dropped 5 bases and J dropped 7 bases, with 18 bases sitting between them. CDR3 size: 15 residues. The CDR3 protein is CASSISDASYNEQFF. CDR3 nucleotide sequence: TGTGCCAGCAGTATTTCGGACGCCTCTTATAATGAGCAGTTCTTC.

This clonotype appeared a few times. This chain uses TRBV12-3 or TRBV12-4 with TRBJ2-3; 7 nucleotides line up with TRBD1. With 4 bases clipped from V and 2 bases from J, the junction kept 6 bases outside the gene matches. The CDR3 consists of 15 residues. CDR3 nucleotides: TGTGCCAGCAGTTCCGGGACAGCCTTCACAGATACGCAGTATTTT. Its protein is CASSSGTAFTDTQYF.

This clonotype came up a few times. The chain has TRBV6-1 and TRBJ2-4; D unclear. The J call may be in error: the DNA end matches TRBJ2-7 better. The germline gives CDR1 MNHNS, CDR2 SASEGT. The CDR3 consists of 12 residues. The CDR3 spells CASRYGFYEQYF. CDR3 in DNA: TGTGCCAGCAGGTATGGATTTTACGAGCAGTACTTC.

Turning to this clonotype: At one end, the junction sequence differs from germline, possibly due to a read error. The V and J genes are TRBV12-3 or TRBV12-4 and TRBJ2-7; the D gene is possibly TRBD1 (6 bases). The length of the CDR3 is 13 residues. CDR3 sequence reads: CAGSRDNPYEQYF. CDR3 DNA: TGTGCCGGCAGCCGGGACAATCCCTACGAGCAGTACTTC.

This clonotype came up a few times. The V call is TRBV20-1, the J call TRBJ2-1; 7 bases are a match to TRBD2. The germline V gene has CDR1 DFQATT and CDR2 SNEGSKA (reference sequence). The CDR3 has 14 amino acids. V was pared by 4 bases and J by 8 bases, with 11 bases of the junction left unmatched. The CDR3 DNA sequence: TGCAGTGCTACCCTTTGGCGGGGGTATGATGAGCAGTTCTTC. It is translated as CSATLWRGYDEQFF.

V usage is TRBV10-3 and J usage is TRBJ1-2; TRBD1 matches at 7 bases. With V trimmed by 7 bases and J by 6 bases, 11 bases remained unmatched. The CDR3 sequence is 14 residues long. Germline CDR1 is ENHRY and CDR2 is SYGVKD. The CDR3 is CAITQGDLQDGYTF. The CDR3 DNA is TGTGCCATCACCCAGGGGGATCTTCAGGATGGCTACACCTTC.

This clonotype has just one count. Sequence at one end of the junction differs from germline and may be a read error. The chain combines TRBV27 with TRBJ2-2; D is perhaps TRBD1 (7 bases). The germline V gene encodes CDR1 MNHEY and CDR2 SMNVEV (reference sequence). There are 15 residues in the CDR3. The CDR3 DNA follows: TGCGCCAGCAGTGGAGGGACAGCGGACACCGGGGAGCTGTTTTTT. Its translation is CASSGGTADTGELFF.

A remark on this clonotype: An end of the junction does not agree with germline; a read error may underlie this. V gene TRBV6-5 combines with J gene TRBJ2-5; the D gene could be TRBD1 or TRBD2 (5 bases each). The CDR3 has 13 residues. The germline V gene has CDR1 MNHEY and CDR2 SVGAGI. This CDR3 reads CASRSGPVGTQYF. CDR3 nucleotide sequence: TGTGCCAGCAGATCCGGTCCAGTGGGGACCCAGTATTTC.

This chain connects TRBV4-1 to TRBJ2-4; 7 bases map to TRBD1. Germline CDR1 reads MGHRA; CDR2 reads YSYEKL. The trim removed 3 bases at V and 5 bases at J, leaving 13 bases unmatched. This CDR3 spans 17 amino acids. CDR3 coding DNA: TGCGCCAGCAGCCAGAACGACAGGGCAGTCGACCAAAACATTCAGTACTTC. Its protein is CASSQNDRAVDQNIQYF.

The chain is built from TRBV12-3 or TRBV12-4 and TRBJ2-1; D is perhaps TRBD2 (6 bases). The J call is doubtful: the DNA matches TRBJ2-7 better. The CDR3 has 15 residues. The CDR3 DNA reads TGTGCCAGCAGTTTAGGCGGGAACACCTACAATGAGCAGTACTTC. Its protein is CASSLGGNTYNEQYF.

V usage is TRBV11-2 and J usage is TRBJ1-5; possible D gene TRBD1, 5 bases. Germline-derived CDR1 and CDR2 are SGHAT and FQNNGV. The CDR3 is 14 amino acids. V lost 4 bases and J 7 bases, leaving 14 bases between the germline ends. The DNA for the CDR3 is TGTGCCAGCAGCTCAGGGATACTATCGCAGCCCCAGCATTTT. Its translation is CASSSGILSQPQHF. The full variable domain, with the rest looked up from reference TRBV11-2 and TRBJ1-5, is EAGVAQSPRYKIIEKRQSVAFWCNPISGHATLYWYQQILGQGPKLLIQFQNNGVVDDSQLPKDRFSAERLKGVDSTLKIQPAKLEDSAVYLCASSSGILSQPQHFGDGTRLSIL.

This clonotype was observed a few times. V usage is TRBV9 and J usage is TRBJ2-1; TRBD1 agrees at 7 bases. Germline lookup yields CDR1 SGDLS and CDR2 YYNGEE. The junction had 11 bases not matched to a gene; V was cut back by 7 bases and J by 7 bases. The CDR3 has 14 residues. The CDR3: CASVAGTEGNEQFF. The CDR3 DNA reads as TGTGCCAGCGTTGCCGGGACAGAGGGTAATGAGCAGTTCTTC.

As concerns this clonotype: A much larger clone is a single base away; this may be a read error. The V call is TRBV12-3 or TRBV12-4, the J call TRBJ1-5; no reliable D call. V gave up 2 bases and J gave up 0 bases, with 8 bases separating them. The CDR3 is made up of 15 amino acids. CDR3 loop: CASSLWGYSNQPQHF. Here the CDR3 DNA reads TGTGCCAGCAGTTTATGGGGTTATAGCAATCAGCCCCAGCATTTT.

The V gene is TRBV29-1, the J gene TRBJ1-1; D is unclear. This CDR3 has 13 residues. Germline V lookup: CDR1 SQVTM, CDR2 ANQGSEA. The V end was cut by 3 bases, the J end by 6 bases, with 14 bases between. The CDR3 loop is CSVDQDGEPEAFF. CDR3 coding DNA: TGCAGCGTTGATCAAGACGGGGAACCTGAAGCTTTCTTT.

V usage is TRBV20-1 and J usage is TRBJ2-5, with 7 bases aligning to TRBD2. Losses at the gene ends were 8 bases for V and 5 bases for J; bases not matched to a gene: 17. CDR3 size: 15 residues. Germline assignment: CDR1 DFQATT and CDR2 SNEGSKA (reference sequence). CDR3 bases: TGCAGTTCTCCTTCGTGGGGGGGTCCGGGGGAGACCCAGTACTTC. It translates to CSSPSWGGPGETQYF.